This T cell receptor beta chain appears in the sequencing data of a study of T cell responses to AZD1222 COVID-19 vaccine. Study-wide context: Analysis merged second doses at about 4 or about 12 weeks. Study conclusions and caveats: Following two doses of AZD1222, Spike-specific TCR breadth and depth rose. Seropositive status at baseline applied to only six AZD1222 recipients. Nearly half of spike-specific TCRs reportedly target unmutated variant regions.

Using immunoSEQ multiplex PCR, the repertoire was profiled, and TCRdb retains in-frame clones only, with some absent. Of fewer than 200,000 clones listed, 80% to 90% were seen once; the top ten hold about 6%. The germline V gene has CDR1 PRHDT and CDR2 FYEKMQ (reference sequence). Trimming removed 7 bases from V and 7 bases from J, with 19 bases in between. This CDR3 contains 15 residues. Points on this clone: Its matching antigen is unknown.

The sequenced sample was peripheral blood, obtained on day 0 of AZD1222 vaccination. The source of this sequence is an adult in good health. The rearrangement links TRBV13 to TRBJ1-4; the D gene is possibly TRBD1 (5 bases). The CDR3 is CASNYWSGRAEKLFF. The CDR3 bases are TGTGCCAGCAACTACTGGTCGGGGCGTGCTGAAAAACTGTTTTTT.